What follows are 10 T cell receptor beta chains derived from one specimen sequenced in a study of tumor-infiltrating lymphocytes in primary liver carcinoma. Blood RNA was derived from unsorted whole blood, and germline DNA was extracted too. Starting from approximately 0.45 ug of total RNA, TCR beta cDNA was produced with a primer in the constant region. A slightly modified ARM-PCR protocol with three nested multiplex PCR rounds produced these TCR beta libraries. Rounds one and two of PCR, each of about 10 cycles, were primed with TRBV1-TRBV30 forward primers and a C-beta reverse primer. MiXCR, applied by TCRdb to the multiplex PCR reads, yields one record per CDR3 protein. The sample carries approximately 320,000 distinct CDR3 sequences, around three fifths recorded once. Sequencing used peripheral blood. These TCRs come from a woman in her 30s with primary liver carcinoma and hepatitis B virus infection.

The chain's CDR3 is CASSVGFRGGYRTEAFF. The CDR3 DNA reads as TGTGCCAGCAGTGTAGGGTTCAGGGGAGGATATCGTACTGAAGCTTTCTTT. The chain has TRBV6-1 and TRBJ1-1; D may be TRBD1 (6 bases). Germline CDR1 reads MNHNS; CDR2 reads SASEGT. Trimming removed 4 bases at V and 5 bases at J, with 23 bases between. There are 17 residues in the CDR3.

Regarding this clonotype: Because it lacks the conserved phenylalanine or tryptophan at the end, this CDR3 is likely a read error. The CDR3 region is CASSQGASHEQYI. As DNA, the CDR3 is TGTGCCAGCAGTCAGGGGGCCTCCCACGAGCAGTACATC. V and J are TRBV12-3 or TRBV12-4 and TRBJ2-7, with 8 nucleotides matching TRBD1. The CDR3 length is 13 residues.

This clonotype appeared a few times. V usage is TRBV5-5 and J usage is TRBJ2-1, with D perhaps matching TRBD2 (6 bases). The CDR3 is 14 residues long. The V gene's germline CDR1 is SGHKS and CDR2 YYEKEE (reference sequence). The V end was cut by 3 bases, the J end by 3 bases, with 10 bases between. As DNA, the CDR3 is TGTGCCAGCAGCTGGCGGGATTTCTACAATGAGCAGTTCTTC. Amino acids: CASSWRDFYNEQFF.

This chain connects TRBV6-6 to TRBJ2-7; D not resolved. The CDR3 sequence is 13 residues long. The V end lost 7 bases, the J end lost 4 bases, and 14 bases lay between the germline ends. The germline CDR1 and CDR2 sequences are MNHNY and SVGAGI (reference sequence). CDR3 loop: CASTQPTPYEQYF. The DNA for the CDR3 is TGTGCCAGCACCCAACCCACCCCATACGAGCAGTACTTC.

There are many counts of this clonotype. The rearrangement uses TRBV29-1 and TRBJ2-2; D perhaps matches TRBD2 (6 bases). This CDR3 is 12 amino acids long. The germline CDR1 and CDR2 sequences are SQVTM and ANQGSEA. The CDR3 reads CSGLLNTGELFF. The CDR3 DNA sequence: TGCAGTGGACTACTTAACACCGGGGAGCTGTTTTTT.

J is TRBJ2-7 and V is TRBV28; D remains ambiguous. In germline, CDR1 is MDHEN, CDR2 SYDVKM. This CDR3 is built from 15 residues. The germline V and J ends were trimmed by 1 base and 0 bases, with 10 bases remaining between them. CDR3 nucleotide sequence: TGTGCCAGCAGTTTATTTGCCTCCGACTCCTACGAGCAGTACTTC. This encodes CASSLFASDSYEQYF.

This clonotype was seen ten or more times. V is TRBV18 and J is TRBJ2-3; D is possibly TRBD1 or TRBD2 (5 bases each). The CDR3 is 13 residues long. Trimming cost V 8 bases and J 2 bases, with 11 bases left between them. The germline V gene encodes CDR1 KGHSH and CDR2 LQKENI. The CDR3 DNA reads as TGTGCCAGCAGCCCCGGGGCCACAGATACGCAGTATTTT. It encodes CASSPGATDTQYF. Full variable domain (remainder filled in from reference TRBV18 and TRBJ2-3): NAGVMQNPRHLVRRRGQEARLRCSPMKGHSHVYWYRQLPEEGLKFMVYLQKENIIDESGMPKERFSAEFPKEGPSILRIQQVVRGDSAAYFCASSPGATDTQYFGPGTRLTVL.

V is TRBV28 and J is TRBJ1-5; D ambiguous. The V end was cut by 4 bases, the J end by 4 bases, with 17 bases between. Germline V gene lookup returns CDR1 MDHEN and CDR2 SYDVKM. The CDR3 contains 16 residues. DNA for the CDR3: TGTGCCAGCAGTTCCCCCACACCGGGGAGTAATCAGCCCCAGCATTTT. The encoded protein is CASSSPTPGSNQPQHF.

This clonotype appeared many times. The chain uses TRBV6-5 and TRBJ1-1, with D unclear. The ends were cut back, 7 bases at V and 1 base at J, with 10 bases in the middle. Germline CDR1 reads MNHEY; CDR2 reads SVGAGI. This CDR3 has 13 amino acids. The DNA of the CDR3 is TGTGCCAGCACTAACACAGCGAACACTGAAGCTTTCTTT. Its translation: CASTNTANTEAFF.

This clonotype was counted a few times. The CDR3 here is CASSYAGIAGQGVVETQYF. The CDR3 DNA reads as TGTGCCAGCAGCTACGCCGGGATTGCAGGACAGGGGGTAGTAGAGACCCAGTACTTC. The chain has TRBV5-4 and TRBJ2-5; 10 bases are shared with TRBD1. This CDR3 is built from 19 residues. V dropped 3 bases and J dropped 4; count of bases not matched to a gene: 18. Germline loops: CDR1 SGHNT, CDR2 YYREEE (reference sequence). The variable domain in full, with the rest retrieved from reference TRBV5-4 and TRBJ2-5, is ETGVTQSPTHLIKTRGQQVTLRCSSQSGHNTVSWYQQALGQGPQFIFQYYREEENGRGNFPPRFSGLQFPNYSSELNVNALELDDSALYLCASSYAGIAGQGVVETQYFGPGTRLLVL.